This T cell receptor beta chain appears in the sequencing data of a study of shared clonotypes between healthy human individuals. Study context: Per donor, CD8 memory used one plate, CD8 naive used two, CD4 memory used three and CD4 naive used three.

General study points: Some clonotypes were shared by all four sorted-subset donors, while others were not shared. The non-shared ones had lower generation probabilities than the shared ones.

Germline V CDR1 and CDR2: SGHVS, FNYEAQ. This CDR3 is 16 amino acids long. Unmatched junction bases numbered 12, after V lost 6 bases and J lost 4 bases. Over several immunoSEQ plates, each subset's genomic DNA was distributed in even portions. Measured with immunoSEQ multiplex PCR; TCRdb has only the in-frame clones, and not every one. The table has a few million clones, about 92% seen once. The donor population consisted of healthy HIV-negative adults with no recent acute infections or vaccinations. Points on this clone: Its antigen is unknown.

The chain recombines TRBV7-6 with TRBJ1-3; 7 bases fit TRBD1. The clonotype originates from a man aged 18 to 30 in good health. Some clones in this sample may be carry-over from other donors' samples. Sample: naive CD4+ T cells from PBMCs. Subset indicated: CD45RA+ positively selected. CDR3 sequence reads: CASSLNRGRRGNTIYF. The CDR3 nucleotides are TGTGCCAGCAGTCTTAACAGGGGTCGGCGCGGAAACACCATATATTTT. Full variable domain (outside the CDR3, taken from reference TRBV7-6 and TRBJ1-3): GAGVSQSPRYKVTKRGQDVALRCDPISGHVSLYWYRQALGQGPEFLTYFNYEAQQDKSGLPNDRFSAERPEGSISTLTIQRTEQRDSAMYRCASSLNRGRRGNTIYFGEGSWLTVV.